This TCR beta chain was sequenced in a study of cytomegalovirus exposure and HLA in healthy donors. The PCR used 60 Vbeta and 13 Jbeta primers. Original data processing: Later, an analysis found around 77 million unique TCR beta chains, and 8.5 million to 14 million of these were shared. Generated by immunoSEQ multiplex PCR, the TCRdb table keeps only in-frame clones and is missing some. Clonal size and the V and J genes are those of that table, whereas D and trimming came from the DNA. The sample yields 150,000 or so clones, around 82% seen once. Losses at the gene ends were 5 bases for V and 5 bases for J; bases not matched to a gene: 4. The CDR3 consists of 14 residues. Germline V gene lookup returns CDR1 MNHEY and CDR2 SMNVEV (reference sequence).

This chain joins TRBV27 and TRBJ2-3; the match to TRBD1 covers 10 bases. The clonotype was recovered from a man aged 50 or older in good health and CMV-seronegative. The sequenced sample was PBMCs. CDR3 loop: CASSPRTGGDTQYF. CDR3 nucleotides: TGTGCCAGCAGTCCCCGGACAGGGGGAGATACGCAGTATTTT.